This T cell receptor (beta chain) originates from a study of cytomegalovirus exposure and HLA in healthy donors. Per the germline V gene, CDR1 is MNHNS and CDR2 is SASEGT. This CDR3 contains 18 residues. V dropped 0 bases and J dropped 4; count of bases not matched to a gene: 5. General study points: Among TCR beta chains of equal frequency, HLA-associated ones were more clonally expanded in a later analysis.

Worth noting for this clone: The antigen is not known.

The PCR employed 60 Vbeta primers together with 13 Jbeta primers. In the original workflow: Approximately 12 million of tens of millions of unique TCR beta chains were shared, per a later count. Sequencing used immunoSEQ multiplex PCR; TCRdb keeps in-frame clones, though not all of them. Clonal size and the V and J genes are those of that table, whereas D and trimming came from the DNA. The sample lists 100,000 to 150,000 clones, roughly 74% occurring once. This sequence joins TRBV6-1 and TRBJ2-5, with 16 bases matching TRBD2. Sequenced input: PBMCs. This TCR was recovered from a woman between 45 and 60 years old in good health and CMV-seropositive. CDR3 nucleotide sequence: TGTGCCAGCAGTGAAGCGGGACTAGCGGGGGGGCGGGGAGAGACCCAGTACTTC. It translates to CASSEAGLAGGRGETQYF.